This T cell receptor beta chain was identified during a study of CD8+CD57+ T cells in acquired aplastic anemia. About the research overall: Sequencing produced an average of about 10.8 million reads per healthy donor for CD4+ cells.

TCR beta VDJ combinations and CDR3 sequences were profiled from genomic DNA. TCRdb re-derived calls from the reads in MiXCR, one entry per CDR3 protein. Among about 110,000 distinct CDR3 sequences listed, approximately 48% were seen once. The CDR3 has 15 amino acids. V shed 1 base and J shed 3 bases, with 13 bases lying between them. CDR1 and CDR2 (germline): SGHAT, FQNNGV. Sequenced sample: sorted CD4+, CD8+, or CD8+CD57+ T cells (not recorded which) from PBMCs. The chain carries TRBV11-2 and TRBJ2-7; TRBD1 might be the D (7 bases). This sequence originates from a human donor in good health, serving as a control. CDR3 sequence reads: CASSLGQGGGYEQYF. The CDR3 coding sequence is TGTGCCAGCAGCTTAGGACAGGGAGGAGGCTACGAGCAGTACTTC. The entire variable domain, with the rest obtained from reference TRBV11-2 and TRBJ2-7, is as follows: EAGVAQSPRYKIIEKRQSVAFWCNPISGHATLYWYQQILGQGPKLLIQFQNNGVVDDSQLPKDRFSAERLKGVDSTLKIQPAKLEDSAVYLCASSLGQGGGYEQYFGPGTRLTVT.